These T cell receptor beta chains were read from a single sample in a study of T cells after yellow fever vaccination. TCRdb ran MiXCR on the 5' RACE reads and lists one entry per CDR3 protein. The sample records under 400,000 distinct CDR3 sequences, under 15% being singletons. This specimen consisted of CD4+ T cells sorted from PBMCs, obtained 15 days after the yellow fever booster vaccination. These receptor sequences come from a man younger than 30 who received the YFV17D yellow fever vaccine. CDR3s include the opening cysteine and the closing phenylalanine or tryptophan. A D gene is named only where the DNA matches it firmly. Rows give clone size only sometimes, using once, few, many, or a class for an expanded clone.

J gene	D gene	clone size	V gene	CDR3 length	CDR3 DNA	CDR3 protein
TRBJ2-3	-	few	TRBV12-3/TRBV12-4	15	TGTGCCAGCAGCCGTAGCGGTTGGGGCACAGATACGCAGTATTTT	CASSRSGWGTDTQYF
TRBJ1-2	TRBD1	many	TRBV4-3	13	TGCGCCAGCAGCGCGGGACAGAGCTATGGCTACACCTTC	CASSAGQSYGYTF
TRBJ1-1	-	-	TRBV30	11	TGTGCCCTTCGGAGAAACACTGAAGCTTTCTTT	CALRRNTEAFF
TRBJ1-1	-	few	TRBV4-3	18	TGCGCCAGCAGCCAAGAGGTTTTTGTCTGGGGGCAGGAGACTGAAGCTTTCTTT	CASSQEVFVWGQETEAFF
TRBJ1-1	-	few	TRBV6-2/TRBV6-3	13	TGTGCCAGCATGGACACGCGGAACACTGAAGCTTTCTTT	CASMDTRNTEAFF
TRBJ1-2	TRBD1	-	TRBV5-6	15	TGTGCCAGCAGCTCCCCCTGGACAGGGCGATATGGCTACACCTTC	CASSSPWTGRYGYTF
TRBJ2-3	TRBD2	-	TRBV5-1	18	TGCGCCAGCAGCCGGATGGGGACTAGCGGGGGGACTCGGGATACGCAGTATTTT	CASSRMGTSGGTRDTQYF
TRBJ2-1	-	few	TRBV20-1	10	TGCAGTGCACAGGATGGTGAGCAGTTCTTC	CSAQDGEQFF
TRBJ2-7	TRBD1	-	TRBV12-3/TRBV12-4	12	TGTGCCACAAACAGGGGATCCTACGAGCAGTACTTC	CATNRGSYEQYF
TRBJ2-1	TRBD1	few	TRBV7-2	14	TGTGCCAGCAGCCGACAGACAGGGATGTTTGAGCAGTTCTTC	CASSRQTGMFEQFF
TRBJ2-2	TRBD1	-	TRBV9	18	TGTGCCAGCAGAGATTCCGGTGGGACAGGGGGCCGGACCGGGGAGCTGTTTTTT	CASRDSGGTGGRTGELFF
TRBJ1-2	-	-	TRBV5-1	13	TGCGCCAGCAGCTTGGATGGGGACTATGGCTACACCTTC	CASSLDGDYGYTF
TRBJ1-1	-	-	TRBV5-1	13	TGCGCCAGCAGCATTCAGAGGAACACTGAAGCTTTCTTT	CASSIQRNTEAFF
TRBJ1-5	TRBD1	-	TRBV18	17	TGTGCCAGCTCACTCACCGGGACAGGGATTAGCAATCAGCCCCAGCATTTT	CASSLTGTGISNQPQHF
TRBJ2-3	-	-	TRBV5-1	15	TGCGCCAGCAGCTTGCCCCCCAGTTCCACAGATACGCAGTATTTT	CASSLPPSSTDTQYF
TRBJ1-5	TRBD1	-	TRBV20-1	14	TGCAGTGCAACGGACAGGGGGGCCAATCAGCCCCAGCATTTT	CSATDRGANQPQHF
TRBJ2-3	-	few	TRBV6-5	13	TGTGCCACCATAGGGGGAGGGACAGATACGCAGTATTTT	CATIGGGTDTQYF
TRBJ2-5	TRBD1	-	TRBV7-2	15	TGTGCCAGCAGCTTAGGGACAGGGGGCTATGAGACCCAGTACTTC	CASSLGTGGYETQYF
TRBJ2-3	TRBD1	few	TRBV30	15	TGTGCCTGGAGTTCTTGGGGACAGGGCACAGATACGCAGTATTTT	CAWSSWGQGTDTQYF
TRBJ1-2	TRBD1	-	TRBV9	15	TGTGCCAGCAGCAGGGGACAGGGGGAGAAGTGGGGCTACACCTTC	CASSRGQGEKWGYTF
TRBJ2-3	-	few	TRBV3-1	14	TGTGCCAGCAGCTGGGCCACCGCTGGGGATACGCAGTATTTT	CASSWATAGDTQYF
TRBJ1-2	-	many	TRBV7-2	15	TGTGCCAGCAGCTTATTGGTGGGGACGCCGGGGGGCTACACCTTC	CASSLLVGTPGGYTF
TRBJ1-2	-	-	TRBV5-1	14	TGCGCCAGCAGCTTCCTGGAGGACTATGGTGGCTACACCTTC	CASSFLEDYGGYTF
TRBJ2-1	TRBD2	many	TRBV5-1	17	TGCGCCAGCAGCTTGTATTCCGGCGGGGGGAAGGCCGATGAGCAGTTCTTC	CASSLYSGGGKADEQFF
TRBJ1-2	-	few	TRBV12-3/TRBV12-4	13	TGTGCCAGCAGTTCTTGGGGCAGAGGTGGCTACACCTTC	CASSSWGRGGYTF
TRBJ2-5	-	-	TRBV5-1	15	TGCGCCAGCAGCTTCTACTTCAGGGTAGGGGAGACCCAGTACTTC	CASSFYFRVGETQYF
TRBJ2-5	TRBD1	many	TRBV12-3/TRBV12-4	15	TGTGCCAGCAGTCCTCCGGACAGGCACCAAGAGACCCAGTACTTC	CASSPPDRHQETQYF
TRBJ1-1	-	-	TRBV9	15	TGTGCCAGCAGCGTAAATCCGGGGGTCGGCACTGAAGCTTTCTTT	CASSVNPGVGTEAFF
TRBJ1-5	-	few	TRBV20-1	12	TGCAGTGCTAGGCGAGTAAATCAGCCCCAGCATTTT	CSARRVNQPQHF
TRBJ1-1	-	few	TRBV6-1	11	TGTGCCAGCAGCTGGGGCAGTGAAGCTTTCTTT	CASSWGSEAFF
TRBJ1-1	-	many	TRBV20-1	13	TGCAGTGCTACCCGAGGTCGGGACATTGAAGCTTTCTTT	CSATRGRDIEAFF
TRBJ1-1	-	-	TRBV18	13	TGTGCCAGCTCACCGGCCTCGAACACTGAAGCTTTCTTT	CASSPASNTEAFF
TRBJ2-3	TRBD2	-	TRBV20-1	13	TGCAGTGCACCACTAGCGGGGGGGATGACGCAGTATTTT	CSAPLAGGMTQYF
TRBJ2-2	TRBD1	many	TRBV7-6	20	TGTGCCAGCAGCTTTTTCTTGACAGGGAAGCTCCAAAGAAACACCGGGGAGCTGTTTTTT	CASSFFLTGKLQRNTGELFF
TRBJ1-5	-	few	TRBV7-2	16	TGTGCCAGCAGCTCCCAGGGAACAGGTACCCATCAGCCCCAGCATTTT	CASSSQGTGTHQPQHF
TRBJ2-1	TRBD2	few	TRBV6-6	17	TGTGCCAGCAGTTACTCGGCCAGCGGGGGGGCTTACAATGAGCAGTTCTTC	CASSYSASGGAYNEQFF
TRBJ1-6	-	many	TRBV4-2	16	TGTGCCAGCAGCCAAGTCGGCCAGGGGTTGTACTCACCCCTCCACTTT	CASSQVGQGLYSPLHF
TRBJ1-2	-	few	TRBV7-2	15	TGTGCCAGCAGCTTAGTCGCAGGAGGGGGCTATGGCTACACCTTC	CASSLVAGGGYGYTF
TRBJ1-1	-	-	TRBV5-6	14	TGTGCCAGCCGCAAGGGGGGCTTTAACACTGAAGCTTTCTTT	CASRKGGFNTEAFF
TRBJ1-1	-	many	TRBV11-2	13	TGTGCCAGCAGCGTCCAGGTGAACACTGAAGCTTTCTTT	CASSVQVNTEAFF
TRBJ1-1	TRBD1	few	TRBV5-6	15	TGTGCCAGCAGCCCCTCGACAGGGGGCCACACTGAAGCTTTCTTT	CASSPSTGGHTEAFF
TRBJ2-3	-	few	TRBV18	15	TGTGCCAGCTCAACGGACTACCTAAGCACAGATACGCAGTATTTT	CASSTDYLSTDTQYF
TRBJ2-5	-	few	TRBV6-1	13	TGTGCCAGCACCGGACAGCCGCAAGAGACCCAGTACTTC	CASTGQPQETQYF
TRBJ2-3	TRBD2	few	TRBV20-1	17	TGCAGTGCTAACCCCCGGACTAGCGGGGGGGCCCCAGATACGCAGTATTTT	CSANPRTSGGAPDTQYF
TRBJ1-5	TRBD1	-	TRBV20-1	13	TGCAGTGCGATCGGACAGGGAGGCCAGCCCCAGCATTTT	CSAIGQGGQPQHF
TRBJ1-2	-	-	TRBV6-2/TRBV6-3	15	TGTGCCAGCAGTTATAGCCTCCTCAGGATGAGAGGCTACACCTTC	CASSYSLLRMRGYTF
TRBJ1-5	TRBD1	-	TRBV19	13	TGTGCCAGTGGAGGACAGGGCAATCAGCCCCAGCATTTT	CASGGQGNQPQHF
TRBJ2-5	-	-	TRBV4-2	15	TGTGCCAGCAGCCGAACCCAGGATCCGGGAGAGACCCAGTACTTC	CASSRTQDPGETQYF
TRBJ2-6	-	-	TRBV5-1	17	TGCGCCAGCAGCTTGGAGCGACAGTCGTATGGGGCCAACGTCCTGACTTTC	CASSLERQSYGANVLTF
TRBJ2-1	-	-	TRBV28	15	TGTGCCGTCCGGGGAGGGGGGCAGTCCTACAATGAGCAGTTCTTC	CAVRGGGQSYNEQFF
TRBJ1-5	TRBD1	-	TRBV6-2/TRBV6-3	17	TGTGCCAGCACCGTTAGAATCGGACAGGGAGGCAATCAGCCCCAGCATTTT	CASTVRIGQGGNQPQHF
TRBJ1-6	TRBD1	-	TRBV12-3/TRBV12-4	16	TGTGCCAGCAGGGGCCCCGGGACAGGGTCCCATTCACCCCTCCACTTT	CASRGPGTGSHSPLHF